Following are 15 T cell receptor beta chains from one sample sequenced in a study of Ad26.COV2.S vaccination and SARS-CoV-2 variants. This table comes from immunoSEQ multiplex PCR, and its TCRdb copy is limited to in-frame clones, with some not included. This sample has roughly 100,000 clones; around three quarters occur once, and the top ten carry roughly 17%. The specimen was peripheral blood, collected after recovery from COVID-19. The receptors here all came from a human donor who had recovered from COVID-19.

This clone occurred a few times. The chain carries TRBV19 and TRBJ2-1; 7 nucleotides match TRBD2. This CDR3 comprises 13 residues. Germline V gene data show CDR1 as LNHDA and CDR2 as SQIVND (reference sequence). Trimming cost V 10 bases and J 14 bases; bases outside gene matches: 17. Here the CDR3 DNA reads TGTGCCACCAACCCGCGGGACTACAAGAATAAGTTCTTC. The encoded protein is CATNPRDYKNKFF.

The chain uses TRBV28 and TRBJ1-1, with 7 bases lining up with TRBD1. Germline CDR1 reads MDHEN; CDR2 reads SYDVKM. With 4 bases clipped from V and 5 bases from J, the junction kept 7 bases outside the gene matches. This CDR3 spans 14 amino acids. CDR3 nucleotide sequence: TGTGCCAGCAGTTCCACAGGGGTAGGGACTGAAGCTTTCTTT. Protein sequence: CASSSTGVGTEAFF.

This clone was counted a single time. This chain links TRBV7-4 with TRBJ1-4; D is ambiguous. This CDR3 has 14 amino acids. Trimming stripped 11 bases from V and 6 bases from J, with 19 bases between. Looked up from germline, CDR1 is SGHVT and CDR2 is SQSDAQ. The CDR3 nucleotides are TGTGCCTCCCTTTTGAAGGCCCGGGATGAAAAACTGTTTTTT. Its translation: CASLLKARDEKLFF.

This clone was counted once. The V gene is TRBV6-5, the J gene TRBJ1-3; perhaps TRBD1 as D (5 bases). V gave up 5 bases and J gave up 1 base, with 12 bases separating them. The CDR3 covers 15 residues. The germline CDR1 and CDR2 sequences are MNHEY and SVGAGI. CDR3 nucleotide sequence: TGTGCCAGCAGTCCCTCGGGGCTATCTGGAAACACCATATATTTT. Translated, it gives CASSPSGLSGNTIYF.

This clone has just a few counts. The chain employs TRBV6-2 or TRBV6-3 and TRBJ2-2, with D perhaps matching TRBD1 (6 bases). This CDR3 is 16 amino acids long. Germline assignment: CDR1 MNHEY and CDR2 SVGEGT. The germline V and J ends were trimmed by 4 bases and 4 bases, with 16 bases remaining between them. The CDR3: CASSWTEDRLTGELFF. CDR3 nucleotides: TGTGCCAGCAGTTGGACAGAGGATAGACTCACCGGGGAGCTGTTTTTT.

V usage is TRBV13 and J usage is TRBJ2-3; possibly TRBD2 for D (7 bases). This CDR3 is 16 amino acids long. Trimming left V 0 bases short and J 6 bases short, with 16 bases between. Germline loops: CDR1 PRHDT, CDR2 FYEKMQ (reference sequence). The CDR3 DNA is TGTGCCAGCAGCTTAGGCGGGGGGACACACCCCGATACGCAGTATTTT. The encoded protein is CASSLGGGTHPDTQYF.

The chain's CDR3 is CATASLLGTDTQYF. The CDR3 region has the DNA TGTGCCACCGCGTCCCTACTTGGCACAGATACGCAGTATTTT. The V and J genes are TRBV2 and TRBJ2-3; D is unclear. Per germline, CDR1 SNHLY and CDR2 FYNNEI. The CDR3 has 14 amino acids. V lost 10 bases to trimming and J lost 1 base, with 15 bases between them.

The CDR3 loop reads CASSLDNRQGNEQFF. CDR3 bases: TGTGCCAGCAGCTTAGACAATAGGCAGGGCAATGAGCAGTTCTTC. The V and J genes are TRBV7-2 and TRBJ2-1, with D perhaps TRBD1 (5 bases). V lost 1 base to trimming and J lost 6 bases, with 13 bases between them. From germline, CDR1 is SGHTA and CDR2 FQGNSA. CDR3 length: 15 residues.

The chain employs TRBV24-1 and TRBJ2-3; D is possibly TRBD2 (5 bases). Germline-derived CDR1 and CDR2 are KGHDR and SFDVKD. The V and J ends lost 5 bases and 6 bases respectively, with 17 bases between them. The CDR3 covers 15 residues. The CDR3 reads CATSGPWGSADTQYF. As DNA, the CDR3 is TGTGCCACCAGTGGCCCCTGGGGTAGCGCGGATACGCAGTATTTT.

This rearrangement joins TRBV6-5 to TRBJ1-1; tentative D call: TRBD1 (5 bases). V lost 7 bases and J lost 7, with 19 bases in between. CDR1 and CDR2 (germline): MNHEY, SVGAGI. This CDR3 comprises 14 residues. The CDR3 coding sequence is TGTGCCAGCACCTCCCTAGGGAGGGGCCTTGAAGCTTTCTTT. Translated, it gives CASTSLGRGLEAFF.

Details on this clone: The sample carries other DNA sequences with the same CDR3. The CDR3 loop is CSASSTDTQYF. DNA of the CDR3: TGCAGTGCTTCGAGCACAGATACGCAGTATTTT. The chain carries TRBV20-1 and TRBJ2-3; D call uncertain. Trimming took 5 bases from V and 0 from J, leaving 3 bases between them. Germline-derived CDR1 and CDR2 are DFQATT and SNEGSKA (reference sequence). The CDR3 loop spans 11 amino acids.

Of note for this clone: Other nucleotide sequences in the sample specify the same CDR3. This chain uses TRBV12-3 or TRBV12-4 with TRBJ1-1; D is undetermined. The CDR3 extends over 13 amino acids. V gave up 1 base and J gave up 1 base, with 4 bases separating them. The DNA of the CDR3 is TGTGCCAGCAGTTTAGGGGGGAACACTGAAGCTTTCTTT. This gives the protein CASSLGGNTEAFF.

This chain joins TRBV19 and TRBJ2-3; 8 nucleotides agree with TRBD1. The CDR3 is 14 amino acids. V was pared by 11 bases and J by 1 base, with 8 bases of the junction left unmatched. Germline V gene data show CDR1 as LNHDA and CDR2 as SQIVND (reference sequence). In nucleotides, the CDR3 is TGTGCCGCATCGACAGGGGCCGGCACAGATACGCAGTATTTT. This sequence encodes CAASTGAGTDTQYF.

This chain connects TRBV11-2 to TRBJ2-2; TRBD2 matches 7 bases. This CDR3 region has 18 residues. Trimming took 5 bases from V and 0 from J; bases not matched to a gene: 12. In germline, CDR1 is SGHAT, CDR2 FQNNGV. CDR3 sequence reads: CASSARTRLASNTGELFF. For the CDR3, the DNA is TGTGCCAGCAGCGCCCGGACCAGACTAGCCTCGAACACCGGGGAGCTGTTTTTT.

This chain connects TRBV3-1 (or the pseudogene TRBV3-2) to TRBJ1-1; no reliable D call. The CDR3 has 12 amino acids. Per germline, CDR1 LGHDT and CDR2 YNNKEL (reference sequence). With 4 bases removed from V and 1 base from J, the gap between germline ends came to 4 bases. CDR3 protein: CASSRQNTEAFF. CDR3 DNA: TGTGCCAGCAGCCGACAGAACACTGAAGCTTTCTTT.